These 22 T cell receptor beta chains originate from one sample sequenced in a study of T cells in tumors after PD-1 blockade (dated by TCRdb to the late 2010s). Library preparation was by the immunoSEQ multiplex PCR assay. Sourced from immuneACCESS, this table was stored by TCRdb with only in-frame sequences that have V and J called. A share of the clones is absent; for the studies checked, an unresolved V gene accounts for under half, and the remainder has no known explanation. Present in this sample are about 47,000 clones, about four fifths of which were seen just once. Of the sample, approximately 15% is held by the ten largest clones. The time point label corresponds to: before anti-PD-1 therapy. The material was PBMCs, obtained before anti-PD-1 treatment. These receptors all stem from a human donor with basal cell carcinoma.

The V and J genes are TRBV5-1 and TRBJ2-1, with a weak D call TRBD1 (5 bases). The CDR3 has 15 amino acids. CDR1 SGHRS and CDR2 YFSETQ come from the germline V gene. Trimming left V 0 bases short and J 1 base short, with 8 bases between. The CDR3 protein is CASSLDRISYNEQFF. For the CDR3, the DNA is TGCGCCAGCAGCTTGGACAGGATATCCTACAATGAGCAGTTCTTC.

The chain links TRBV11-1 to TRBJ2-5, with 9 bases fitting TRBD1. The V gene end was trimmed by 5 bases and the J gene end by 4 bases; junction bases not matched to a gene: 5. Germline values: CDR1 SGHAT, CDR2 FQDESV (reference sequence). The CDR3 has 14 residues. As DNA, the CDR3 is TGTGCCAGCAGCCCGGACAGGGGCGGAGAGACCCAGTACTTC. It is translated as CASSPDRGGETQYF.

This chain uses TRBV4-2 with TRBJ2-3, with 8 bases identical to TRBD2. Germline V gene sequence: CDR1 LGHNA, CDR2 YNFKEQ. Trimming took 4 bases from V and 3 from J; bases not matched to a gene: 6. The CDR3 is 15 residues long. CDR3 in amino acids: CASSRSSGSTDTQYF. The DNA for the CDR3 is TGTGCCAGCAGCCGATCCAGCGGGAGTACAGATACGCAGTATTTT.

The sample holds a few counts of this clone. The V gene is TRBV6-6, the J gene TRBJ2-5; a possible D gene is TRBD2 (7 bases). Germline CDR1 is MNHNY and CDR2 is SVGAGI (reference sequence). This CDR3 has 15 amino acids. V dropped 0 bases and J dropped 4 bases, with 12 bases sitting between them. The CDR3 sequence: CASSYSWGGPETQYF. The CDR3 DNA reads TGTGCCAGCAGTTACTCGTGGGGGGGGCCAGAGACCCAGTACTTC.

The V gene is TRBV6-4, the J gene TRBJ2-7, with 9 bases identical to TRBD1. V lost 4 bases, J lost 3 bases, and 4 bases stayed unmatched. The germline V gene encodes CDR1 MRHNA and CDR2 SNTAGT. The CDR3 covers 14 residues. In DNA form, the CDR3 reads TGTGCCAGCAGTGGGACAGGGGCAAACTACGAGCAGTACTTC. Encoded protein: CASSGTGANYEQYF.

For the CDR3, the DNA is TGTGCCAGCAGCTTGGGGACAGGGGGCAGAAACGGGGAGCTGTTTTTT. It specifies CASSLGTGGRNGELFF. The rearrangement uses TRBV5-4 and TRBJ2-2; 11 bases match TRBD1. The germline V gene encodes CDR1 SGHNT and CDR2 YYREEE (reference sequence). The J segment lost 7 bases and the V segment lost 0 bases, leaving 5 bases of the junction unmatched. This CDR3 has 16 amino acids.

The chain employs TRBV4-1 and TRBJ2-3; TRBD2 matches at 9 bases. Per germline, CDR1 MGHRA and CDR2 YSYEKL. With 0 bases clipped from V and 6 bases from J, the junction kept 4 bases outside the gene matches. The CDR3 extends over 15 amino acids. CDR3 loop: CASSQEAGLADTQYF. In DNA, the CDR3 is TGCGCCAGCAGCCAAGAGGCGGGACTAGCTGATACGCAGTATTTT.

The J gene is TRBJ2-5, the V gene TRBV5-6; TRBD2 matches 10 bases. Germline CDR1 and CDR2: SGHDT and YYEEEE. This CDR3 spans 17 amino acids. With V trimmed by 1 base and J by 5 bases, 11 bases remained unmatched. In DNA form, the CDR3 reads TGTGCCAGCAGCTTGCTAGCGGGGGAAGGGCTCCAGGAGACCCAGTACTTC. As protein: CASSLLAGEGLQETQYF.

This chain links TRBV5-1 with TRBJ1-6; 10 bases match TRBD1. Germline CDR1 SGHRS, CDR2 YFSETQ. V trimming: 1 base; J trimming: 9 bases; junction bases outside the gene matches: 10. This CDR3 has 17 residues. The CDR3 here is CASSLRTGGSRGSPLHF. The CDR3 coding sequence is TGCGCCAGCAGCTTGAGGACAGGGGGTTCCAGAGGTTCACCCCTCCACTTT. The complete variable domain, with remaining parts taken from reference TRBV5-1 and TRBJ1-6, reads KAGVTQTPRYLIKTRGQQVTLSCSPISGHRSVSWYQQTPGQGLQFLFEYFSETQRNKGNFPGRFSGRQFSNSRSEMNVSTLELGDSALYLCASSLRTGGSRGSPLHFGNGTRLTVT.

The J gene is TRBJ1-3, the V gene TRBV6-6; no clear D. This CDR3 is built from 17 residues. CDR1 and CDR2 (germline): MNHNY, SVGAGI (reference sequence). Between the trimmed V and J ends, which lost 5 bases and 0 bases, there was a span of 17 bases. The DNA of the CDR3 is TGTGCCAGCAGTCCCCGCCCACAGCGCTTCTCTGGAAACACCATATATTTT. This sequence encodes CASSPRPQRFSGNTIYF.

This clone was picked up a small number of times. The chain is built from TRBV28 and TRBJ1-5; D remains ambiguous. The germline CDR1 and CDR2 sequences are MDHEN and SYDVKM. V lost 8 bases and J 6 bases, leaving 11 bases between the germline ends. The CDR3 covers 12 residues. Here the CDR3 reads CASRAVPQPQHF. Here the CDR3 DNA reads TGTGCCAGCCGGGCGGTCCCTCAGCCCCAGCATTTT.

For the CDR3, the DNA is TGTGCCAGCAGCTTCCAGAATTTGCCGAGCTCTGGAAACACCATATATTTT. The encoded protein is CASSFQNLPSSGNTIYF. The V gene is TRBV5-6, the J gene TRBJ1-3; D gene ambiguous. The CDR3 has 17 residues. V was pared by 2 bases and J by 0 bases, with 15 bases between. Germline CDR1 SGHDT, CDR2 YYEEEE.

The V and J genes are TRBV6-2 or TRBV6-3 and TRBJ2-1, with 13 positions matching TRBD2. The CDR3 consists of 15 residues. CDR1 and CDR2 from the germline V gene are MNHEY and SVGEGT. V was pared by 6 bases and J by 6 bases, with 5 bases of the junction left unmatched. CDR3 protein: CASSHGTSGVNEQFF. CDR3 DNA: TGTGCCAGCAGCCACGGGACTAGCGGGGTCAATGAGCAGTTCTTC.

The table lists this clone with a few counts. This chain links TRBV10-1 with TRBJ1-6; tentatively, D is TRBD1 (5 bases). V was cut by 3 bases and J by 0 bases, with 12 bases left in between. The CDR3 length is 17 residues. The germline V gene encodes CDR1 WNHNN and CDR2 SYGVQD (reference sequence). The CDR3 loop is CASSDSAGSSYNSPLHF. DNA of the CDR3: TGCGCCAGCAGTGACTCAGCAGGGAGCTCCTATAATTCACCCCTCCACTTT.

The CDR3 loop reads CASSLDGTGDEKLFF. The CDR3 region has the DNA TGTGCCAGCAGCTTGGATGGGACAGGGGATGAAAAACTGTTTTTT. The V call is TRBV5-4, the J call TRBJ1-4; 10 bases align to TRBD1. The CDR3 runs 15 residues. Germline trimming cut 0 bases from V and 6 bases from J; bases unmatched to any gene: 2. Germline V gene sequence: CDR1 SGHNT, CDR2 YYREEE (reference sequence).

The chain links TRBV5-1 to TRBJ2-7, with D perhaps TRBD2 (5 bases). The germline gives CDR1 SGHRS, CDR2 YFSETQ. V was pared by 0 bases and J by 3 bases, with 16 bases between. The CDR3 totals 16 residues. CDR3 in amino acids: CASSLAVGVGVYEQYF. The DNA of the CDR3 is TGCGCCAGCAGCTTGGCCGTCGGGGTTGGGGTCTACGAGCAGTACTTC.

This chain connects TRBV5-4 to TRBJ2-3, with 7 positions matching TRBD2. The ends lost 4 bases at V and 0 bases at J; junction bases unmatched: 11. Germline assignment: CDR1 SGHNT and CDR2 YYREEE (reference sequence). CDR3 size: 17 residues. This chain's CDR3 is CASSTTPSGASTDTQYF. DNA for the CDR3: TGTGCCAGCAGCACAACGCCTAGCGGTGCTAGCACAGATACGCAGTATTTT.

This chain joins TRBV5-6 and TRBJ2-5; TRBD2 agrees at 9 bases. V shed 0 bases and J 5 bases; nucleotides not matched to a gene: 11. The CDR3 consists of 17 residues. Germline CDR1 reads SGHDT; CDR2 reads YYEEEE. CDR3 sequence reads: CASSLEASGMRKETQYF. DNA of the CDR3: TGTGCCAGCAGCTTGGAGGCTAGCGGGATGAGGAAGGAGACCCAGTACTTC.

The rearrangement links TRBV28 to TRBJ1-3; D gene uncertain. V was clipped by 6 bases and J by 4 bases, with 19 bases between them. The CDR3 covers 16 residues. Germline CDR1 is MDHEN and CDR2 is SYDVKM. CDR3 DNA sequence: TGTGCCAGCAGGTCCACTGGGGAGGCGAAGGGAAACACCATATATTTT. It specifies CASRSTGEAKGNTIYF.

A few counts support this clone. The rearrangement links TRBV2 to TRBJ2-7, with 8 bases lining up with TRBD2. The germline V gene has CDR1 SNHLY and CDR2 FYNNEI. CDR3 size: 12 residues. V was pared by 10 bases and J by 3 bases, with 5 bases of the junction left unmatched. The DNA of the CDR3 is TGTGCCACCGCGGGGGGCAGCTACGAGCAGTACTTC. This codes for CATAGGSYEQYF.

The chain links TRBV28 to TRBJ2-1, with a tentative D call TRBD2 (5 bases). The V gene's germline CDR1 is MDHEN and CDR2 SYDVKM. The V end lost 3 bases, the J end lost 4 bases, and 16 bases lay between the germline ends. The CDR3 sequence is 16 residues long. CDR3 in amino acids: CASSLPLDWEYNEQFF. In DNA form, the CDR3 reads TGTGCCAGCAGTTTGCCCCTTGACTGGGAGTACAATGAGCAGTTCTTC.

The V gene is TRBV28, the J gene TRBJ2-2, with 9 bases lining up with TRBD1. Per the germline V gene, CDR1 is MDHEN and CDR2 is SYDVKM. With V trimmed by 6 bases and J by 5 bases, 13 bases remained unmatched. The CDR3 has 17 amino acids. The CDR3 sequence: CASSWTGVSVRTGELFF. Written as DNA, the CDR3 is TGTGCCAGCAGCTGGACAGGGGTGTCCGTAAGGACCGGGGAGCTGTTTTTT.